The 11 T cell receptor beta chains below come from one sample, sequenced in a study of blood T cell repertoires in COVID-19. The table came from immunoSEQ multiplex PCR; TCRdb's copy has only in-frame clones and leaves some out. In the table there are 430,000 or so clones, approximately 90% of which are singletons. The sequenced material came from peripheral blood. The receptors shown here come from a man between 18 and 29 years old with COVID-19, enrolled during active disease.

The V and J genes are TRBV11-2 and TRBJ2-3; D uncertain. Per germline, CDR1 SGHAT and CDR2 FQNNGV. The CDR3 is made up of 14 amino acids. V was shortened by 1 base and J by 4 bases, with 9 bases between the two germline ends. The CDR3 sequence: CASSLAWAPDTQYF. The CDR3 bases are TGTGCCAGCAGCTTAGCCTGGGCGCCAGATACGCAGTATTTT. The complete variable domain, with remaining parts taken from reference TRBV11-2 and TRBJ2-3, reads EAGVAQSPRYKIIEKRQSVAFWCNPISGHATLYWYQQILGQGPKLLIQFQNNGVVDDSQLPKDRFSAERLKGVDSTLKIQPAKLEDSAVYLCASSLAWAPDTQYFGPGTRLTVL.

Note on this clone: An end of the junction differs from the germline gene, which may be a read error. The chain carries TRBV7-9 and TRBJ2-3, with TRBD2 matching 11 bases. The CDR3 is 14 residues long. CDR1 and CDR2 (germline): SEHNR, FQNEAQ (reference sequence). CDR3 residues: CASSPSGGPGGVHF. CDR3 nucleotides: TGTGCCAGCAGTCCTAGCGGGGGGCCAGGTGGGGTACATTTT.

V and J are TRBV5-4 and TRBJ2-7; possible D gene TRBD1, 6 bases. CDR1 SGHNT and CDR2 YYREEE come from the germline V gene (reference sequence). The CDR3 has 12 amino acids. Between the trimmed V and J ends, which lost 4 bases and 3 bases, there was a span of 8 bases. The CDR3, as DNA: TGTGCCAGCAGCAGGACAGACTACGAGCAGTACTTC. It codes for CASSRTDYEQYF.

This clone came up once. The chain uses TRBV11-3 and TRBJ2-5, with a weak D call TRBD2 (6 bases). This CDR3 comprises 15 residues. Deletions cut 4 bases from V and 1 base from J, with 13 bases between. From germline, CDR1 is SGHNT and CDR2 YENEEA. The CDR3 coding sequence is TGTGCCAGCAGCTCGGGGCTAGCGCCCCAAGAGACCCAGTACTTC. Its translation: CASSSGLAPQETQYF.

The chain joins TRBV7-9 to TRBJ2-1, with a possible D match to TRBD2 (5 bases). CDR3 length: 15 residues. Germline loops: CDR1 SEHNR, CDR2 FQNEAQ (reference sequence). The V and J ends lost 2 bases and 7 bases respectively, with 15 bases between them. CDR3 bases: TGTGCCAGCAGCTTATCCGCGGGCCCCGAGAATGAGCAGTTCTTC. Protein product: CASSLSAGPENEQFF.

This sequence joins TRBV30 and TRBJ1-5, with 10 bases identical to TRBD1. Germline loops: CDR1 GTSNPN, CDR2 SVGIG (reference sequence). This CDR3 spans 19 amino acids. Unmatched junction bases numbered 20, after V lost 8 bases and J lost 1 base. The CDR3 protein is CAHQGAPGQGWVSNQPQHF. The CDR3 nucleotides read TGTGCCCACCAGGGGGCACCGGGACAGGGGTGGGTGAGCAATCAGCCCCAGCATTTT.

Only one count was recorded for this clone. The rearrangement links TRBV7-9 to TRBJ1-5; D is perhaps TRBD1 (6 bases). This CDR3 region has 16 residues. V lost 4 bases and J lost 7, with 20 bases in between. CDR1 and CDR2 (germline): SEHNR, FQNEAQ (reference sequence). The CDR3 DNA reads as TGTGCCAGCAGCTCAGACAGGTTAGGGGGACACCAGCCCCAGCATTTT. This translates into CASSSDRLGGHQPQHF.

CDR3 in DNA: TGTGCCAGCCGCTTAGAAACCCTTAGCACAGATACGCAGTATTTT. It encodes CASRLETLSTDTQYF. V and J are TRBV19 and TRBJ2-3; D unresolved. The germline gives CDR1 LNHDA, CDR2 SQIVND (reference sequence). V lost 9 bases, J lost 0 bases, and 16 bases lay in between. This CDR3 region has 15 residues.

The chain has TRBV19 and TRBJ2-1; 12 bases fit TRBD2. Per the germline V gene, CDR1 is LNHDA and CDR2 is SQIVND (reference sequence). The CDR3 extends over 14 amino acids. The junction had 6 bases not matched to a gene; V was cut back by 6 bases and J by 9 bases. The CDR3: CASSGLAGGLEQFF. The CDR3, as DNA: TGTGCCAGTAGCGGGCTAGCGGGAGGGCTTGAGCAGTTCTTC.

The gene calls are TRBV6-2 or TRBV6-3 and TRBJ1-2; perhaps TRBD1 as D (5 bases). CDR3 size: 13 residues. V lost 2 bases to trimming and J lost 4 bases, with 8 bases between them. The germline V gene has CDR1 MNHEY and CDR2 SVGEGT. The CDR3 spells CASSYRDFYGYTF. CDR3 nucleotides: TGTGCCAGCAGTTACAGGGACTTCTATGGCTACACCTTC.

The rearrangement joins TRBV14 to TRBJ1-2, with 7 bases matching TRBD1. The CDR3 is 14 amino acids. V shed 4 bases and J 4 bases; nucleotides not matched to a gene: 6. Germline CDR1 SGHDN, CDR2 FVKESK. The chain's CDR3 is CASSRDWDSYGYTF. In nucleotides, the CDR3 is TGTGCCAGCAGCCGAGATTGGGACAGCTATGGCTACACCTTC.